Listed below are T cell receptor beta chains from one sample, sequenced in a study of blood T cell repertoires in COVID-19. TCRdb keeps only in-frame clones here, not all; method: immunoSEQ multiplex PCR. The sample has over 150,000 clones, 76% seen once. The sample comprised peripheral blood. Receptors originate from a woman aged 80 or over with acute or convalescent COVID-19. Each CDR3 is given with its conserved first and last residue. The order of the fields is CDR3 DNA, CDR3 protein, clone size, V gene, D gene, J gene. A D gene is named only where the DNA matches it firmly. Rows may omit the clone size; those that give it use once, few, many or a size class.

CDR3 DNA: TGCAGCGTGCTCCAGCCCGGGACTCCCAACGAGCAGTACTTC; CDR3 protein: CSVLQPGTPNEQYF; clone size: .; V gene: TRBV29-1; D gene: .; J gene: TRBJ2-7
CDR3 DNA: TGCGCCAGCAGCGGAACAGGGGGCGTCGTGTACGAGCAGTACTTC; CDR3 protein: CASSGTGGVVYEQYF; clone size: .; V gene: TRBV5-1; D gene: TRBD1; J gene: TRBJ2-7
CDR3 DNA: TGTGCCTGGAGTGTATTCCGGACAGTCCCCACGACTGAAGCTTTCTTT; CDR3 protein: CAWSVFRTVPTTEAFF; clone size: few; V gene: TRBV30; D gene: .; J gene: TRBJ1-1
CDR3 DNA: TGCGCCAGCAGCCCGTTGCCGGGGAGCGTGGAAGATACGCAGTATTTT; CDR3 protein: CASSPLPGSVEDTQYF; clone size: once; V gene: TRBV4-1; D gene: .; J gene: TRBJ2-3
CDR3 DNA: TGTGCCAGCAGCTTAAGTACCGGGGAGACCTATGGCTACACCTTC; CDR3 protein: CASSLSTGETYGYTF; clone size: .; V gene: TRBV7-2; D gene: .; J gene: TRBJ1-2
CDR3 DNA: TGTGCCAGCTCACCACCGAGGGGGCTGGTCACTGAAGCTTTCTTT; CDR3 protein: CASSPPRGLVTEAFF; clone size: .; V gene: TRBV18; D gene: TRBD1; J gene: TRBJ1-1
CDR3 DNA: TGTGCCAGCAGACTAGCGGGAGAATACAATGAGCAGTTCTTC; CDR3 protein: CASRLAGEYNEQFF; clone size: .; V gene: TRBV6-5; D gene: TRBD2; J gene: TRBJ2-1
CDR3 DNA: TGTGCCAGCAGCCAAAGTAGTGAAGCTTTCTTT; CDR3 protein: CASSQSSEAFF; clone size: .; V gene: TRBV3-1/TRBV3-2; D gene: .; J gene: TRBJ1-1
CDR3 DNA: TGTGCCAGTAACCTGAGGGACACTCGAGGGATTTATAGCAATCAGCCCCAGCATTTT; CDR3 protein: CASNLRDTRGIYSNQPQHF; clone size: .; V gene: TRBV19; D gene: .; J gene: TRBJ1-5
CDR3 DNA: TGCAGCGTTGTTGCGGCCGTGATTAGCGAAGGGACCCAGTACTTC; CDR3 protein: CSVVAAVISEGTQYF; clone size: .; V gene: TRBV29-1; D gene: .; J gene: TRBJ2-5
CDR3 DNA: TGTGCCAGCACTGAGTCCCGCAATAGAGGTGAAAAACTGTTTTTT; CDR3 protein: CASTESRNRGEKLFF; clone size: .; V gene: TRBV2; D gene: .; J gene: TRBJ1-4
CDR3 DNA: TGTGCCAGCAGCCCCACCGGCAGGTTAAACTATGGCTACACCTTC; CDR3 protein: CASSPTGRLNYGYTF; clone size: .; V gene: TRBV11-2; D gene: .; J gene: TRBJ1-2
CDR3 DNA: TGTGCCAGCAGTTTGAGCACCTATGGCTACACCTTC; CDR3 protein: CASSLSTYGYTF; clone size: .; V gene: TRBV12-3/TRBV12-4; D gene: .; J gene: TRBJ1-2
CDR3 DNA: TGTGCCAGCGGGGACAGGGTTAAGGGCTACACCTTC; CDR3 protein: CASGDRVKGYTF; clone size: .; V gene: TRBV9; D gene: TRBD1; J gene: TRBJ1-2
CDR3 DNA: TGTGCCAGCTCACCACGAGATCCGGGACTACCCACCGGGGAGCTGTTTTTT; CDR3 protein: CASSPRDPGLPTGELFF; clone size: .; V gene: TRBV18; D gene: TRBD2; J gene: TRBJ2-2
CDR3 DNA: TGTGCCAGCAGCTTAGGACCCTGGGGGCCCGCCGGGGAGCTGTTTTTT; CDR3 protein: CASSLGPWGPAGELFF; clone size: .; V gene: TRBV7-2; D gene: .; J gene: TRBJ2-2
CDR3 DNA: TGTGCCAGCTCATTGTATTCGAGGGAGGCCCAGTACTTC; CDR3 protein: CASSLYSREAQYF; clone size: .; V gene: TRBV18; D gene: .; J gene: TRBJ2-5
CDR3 DNA: TGTGCCTTACCGACCTTAACCCGGACAGGGAGTTTAGGCTACACCTTC; CDR3 protein: CALPTLTRTGSLGYTF; clone size: .; V gene: TRBV30; D gene: TRBD1; J gene: TRBJ1-2
CDR3 DNA: TGTGCCAGCAGCCCGGACAGGCTGCTAACCGGGGAGCTGTTTTTT; CDR3 protein: CASSPDRLLTGELFF; clone size: .; V gene: TRBV11-2; D gene: TRBD1; J gene: TRBJ2-2
CDR3 DNA: TGTGCCAGCAGCTTAGCGCTAACTGCCGGCGGGTTCTCTGGAAACACCATATATTTT; CDR3 protein: CASSLALTAGGFSGNTIYF; clone size: .; V gene: TRBV7-6; D gene: .; J gene: TRBJ1-3
CDR3 DNA: TGCGCCAGCAGGGACAGCTACGAGCAGTACTTC; CDR3 protein: CASRDSYEQYF; clone size: .; V gene: TRBV5-1; D gene: .; J gene: TRBJ2-7